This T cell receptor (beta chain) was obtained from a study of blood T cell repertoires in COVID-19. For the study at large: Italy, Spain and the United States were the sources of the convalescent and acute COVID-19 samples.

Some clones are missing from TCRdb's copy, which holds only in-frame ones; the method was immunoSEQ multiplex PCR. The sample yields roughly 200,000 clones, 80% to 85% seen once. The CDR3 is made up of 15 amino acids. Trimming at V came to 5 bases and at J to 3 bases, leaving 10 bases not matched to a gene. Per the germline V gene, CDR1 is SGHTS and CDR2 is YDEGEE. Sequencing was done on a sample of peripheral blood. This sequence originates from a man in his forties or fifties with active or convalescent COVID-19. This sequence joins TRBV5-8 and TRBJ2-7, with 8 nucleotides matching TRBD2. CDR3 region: CASRRDDRGGYEQYF. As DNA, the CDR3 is TGTGCCAGCAGGAGGGACGACCGGGGGGGCTACGAGCAGTACTTC.